A single sample gave rise to the 29 T cell receptor beta chains below, sequenced in a study of blood T cell repertoires in COVID-19. Clones were sequenced by immunoSEQ multiplex PCR, and TCRdb holds only the in-frame ones, with some missing. The data show about 270,000 clones, 80% to 90% seen once. Sequencing was done on a sample of peripheral blood. Every receptor here comes from a woman aged 25 to 39 with COVID-19, enrolled during active disease.

This clone was counted once. The rearrangement links TRBV12-2 to TRBJ2-7; the tabulated D call, TRBD2, remains unverified against the DNA. TRBV12-2 represents a pseudogene. The CDR3 length is 15 residues. CDR3 sequence reads: CASRLRSGGGNEQYF. DNA of the CDR3: TGTGCAAGTCGCTTAAGGAGCGGGGGGGGTAACGAGCAGTACTTC.

This clone was seen more than once but under ten times. V and J are TRBV4-1 and TRBJ2-7, with a possible D match to TRBD1 (6 bases). This CDR3 comprises 16 residues. Trimming shortened V by 0 bases and J by 4 bases, and 16 bases separated the two germline ends. The V gene's germline CDR1 is MGHRA and CDR2 YSYEKL. The CDR3 here is CASSQEGGTDRYEQYF. CDR3 coding DNA: TGCGCCAGCAGCCAAGAAGGGGGAACTGACAGATACGAGCAGTACTTC.

V and J are TRBV28 and TRBJ2-5; 8 bases are shared with TRBD2. The CDR3 spans 14 residues. The trim removed 1 base at V and 7 bases at J, leaving 5 bases unmatched. Per the germline V gene, CDR1 is MDHEN and CDR2 is SYDVKM. The CDR3 loop is CASSLLAGPGTQYF. The CDR3 DNA follows: TGTGCCAGCAGTTTATTAGCGGGGCCCGGGACCCAGTACTTC.

This clone came up a few times. DNA for the CDR3: TGCGCCAGCAGCTTAAGTCCAGGAGAGCAGTACTTC. This encodes CASSLSPGEQYF. J is TRBJ2-7 and V is TRBV5-1; the D is unclear. The CDR3 contains 12 residues. V was cut by 2 bases and J by 7 bases, with 10 bases left in between. Per the germline V gene, CDR1 is SGHRS and CDR2 is YFSETQ.

The rearrangement links TRBV11-2 to TRBJ2-4; TRBD2 might be the D (6 bases). Trimming cost V 5 bases and J 0 bases, with 11 bases left between them. This CDR3 has 15 amino acids. Germline V gene data show CDR1 as SGHAT and CDR2 as FQNNGV. CDR3 residues: CASSEGRIAKNIQYF. The CDR3 DNA sequence: TGTGCCAGCAGCGAGGGGAGGATAGCCAAAAACATTCAGTACTTC.

The CDR3 nucleotides are TGCGCCAGCAGTGAGTCCAGGCTTCCGGGGTATGGCTACACCTTC. It specifies CASSESRLPGYGYTF. V is TRBV10-1 and J is TRBJ1-2; D remains ambiguous. Trimming removed 0 bases from V and 5 bases from J, with 13 bases in between. The CDR3 is 15 amino acids. Germline-derived CDR1 and CDR2 are WNHNN and SYGVQD (reference sequence).

The DNA of the CDR3 is TGTGCTAGTGGTTTGGTAATAACGAGTGTGCGCAGGGCCTCGACCGGGGAGCTGTTTTTT. Translating it yields CASGLVITSVRRASTGELFF. The rearrangement joins TRBV12-5 to TRBJ2-2, with D possibly matching TRBD1 (5 bases). This CDR3 region has 20 residues. V lost 0 bases and J 5 bases, leaving 25 bases between the germline ends. Germline V lookup: CDR1 LGHNT, CDR2 FRNRAP.

V usage is TRBV9 and J usage is TRBJ2-2; the D gene is possibly TRBD1 (5 bases). The CDR3 length is 16 residues. V was cut by 4 bases and J by 4 bases, with 17 bases left in between. CDR1 and CDR2 from the germline V gene are SGDLS and YYNGEE. The CDR3 DNA follows: TGTGCCAGCAGCTTTCCCTGGGGCGCAGTCACCGGGGAGCTGTTTTTT. It yields the protein CASSFPWGAVTGELFF.

The chain carries TRBV18 and TRBJ2-2; 12 positions agree with TRBD2. Germline trimming cut 6 bases from V and 2 bases from J; bases unmatched to any gene: 4. Per germline, CDR1 KGHSH and CDR2 LQKENI. This CDR3 has 16 amino acids. For the CDR3, the DNA is TGTGCCAGCTCGACTAGCGGGGGTAGCAACACCGGGGAGCTGTTTTTT. This codes for CASSTSGGSNTGELFF.

The chain uses TRBV7-9 and TRBJ2-2; the match to TRBD2 covers 12 bases. CDR1 SEHNR and CDR2 FQNEAQ come from the germline V gene (reference sequence). Unmatched junction bases numbered 5, after V lost 3 bases and J lost 0 bases. The CDR3 is 18 amino acids. CDR3 DNA sequence: TGTGCCAGCAGCTTTGGCCTAGCGGGGGGGCCGAACACCGGGGAGCTGTTTTTT. This translates into CASSFGLAGGPNTGELFF.

This rearrangement joins TRBV6-5 to TRBJ2-7; perhaps TRBD2 as D (5 bases). The germline V and J ends were trimmed by 7 bases and 6 bases, with 19 bases remaining between them. The germline V gene has CDR1 MNHEY and CDR2 SVGAGI. This CDR3 spans 14 amino acids. The CDR3, as DNA: TGTGCCAGCAATCCACGGAAAGGTCGGGGCGAGCAGTACTTC. Protein sequence: CASNPRKGRGEQYF.

The gene calls are TRBV13 and TRBJ1-2; no clear D. The CDR3 totals 14 residues. V dropped 3 bases and J dropped 1 base, with 9 bases sitting between them. The germline V gene has CDR1 PRHDT and CDR2 FYEKMQ (reference sequence). CDR3 sequence reads: CASSLSPINYGYTF. In DNA form, the CDR3 reads TGTGCCAGCAGCTTGAGTCCGATTAACTATGGCTACACCTTC.

The rearrangement uses TRBV5-1 and TRBJ1-2; D gene ambiguous. The CDR3 spans 14 residues. V lost 4 bases and J 8 bases, leaving 18 bases between the germline ends. The germline CDR1 and CDR2 sequences are SGHRS and YFSETQ. The CDR3 coding sequence is TGCGCCAGCAGCCTCGACCCCCCTGGGCCGGGCTACACCTTC. It yields the protein CASSLDPPGPGYTF.

The chain combines TRBV6-5 with TRBJ2-3; 8 bases map to TRBD2. The CDR3 length is 15 residues. Per germline, CDR1 MNHEY and CDR2 SVGAGI. The trim removed 4 bases at V and 4 bases at J, leaving 7 bases unmatched. Written as DNA, the CDR3 is TGTGCCAGCAGTTGGAAAGCGGGGGTCCCAGATACGCAGTATTTT. This encodes CASSWKAGVPDTQYF.

This clone was found once. V is TRBV28 and J is TRBJ1-1; D is possibly TRBD1 (6 bases). V lost 4 bases and J 5 bases, leaving 17 bases between the germline ends. The CDR3 is made up of 15 amino acids. CDR1 and CDR2 from the germline V gene are MDHEN and SYDVKM. The CDR3 DNA is TGTGCCAGCAGTTCCTTTACAACAGGGAAAACTGAAGCTTTCTTT. This encodes CASSSFTTGKTEAFF. The variable domain in full, completed from reference TRBV28 and TRBJ1-1, reads DVKVTQSSRYLVKRTGEKVFLECVQDMDHENMFWYRQDPGLGLRLIYFSYDVKMKEKGDIPEGYSVSREKKERFSLILESASTNQTSMYLCASSSFTTGKTEAFFGQGTRLTVV.

CDR3 DNA sequence: TGTGCCAGCAGCCCACTACCACAGGGGGGTTTATCCTACGAGCAGTACTTC. This codes for CASSPLPQGGLSYEQYF. This chain uses TRBV7-9 with TRBJ2-7, with TRBD1 matching 8 bases. CDR3 length: 17 amino acids. Trimming took 5 bases from V and 1 from J; bases not matched to a gene: 13. Germline V gene sequence: CDR1 SEHNR, CDR2 FQNEAQ (reference sequence).

This clone came up many times. The chain recombines TRBV7-2 with TRBJ1-2, with D possibly TRBD1 on 6 matching bases. The germline CDR1 and CDR2 sequences are SGHTA and FQGNSA. The CDR3 is 14 residues long. The germline V and J ends were trimmed by 5 bases and 4 bases, with 14 bases remaining between them. The CDR3 DNA is TGTGCCAGCAGCCAGGGGCAGAGTCTCTATGGCTACACCTTC. Translating it yields CASSQGQSLYGYTF. Filled out from reference TRBV7-2 and TRBJ1-2, the complete variable domain reads GAGVSQSPSNKVTEKGKDVELRCDPISGHTALYWYRQSLGQGLEFLIYFQGNSAPDKSGLPSDRFSAERTGGSVSTLTIQRTQQEDSAVYLCASSQGQSLYGYTFGSGTRLTVV.

This clone was recorded once. This chain joins TRBV29-1 and TRBJ1-1; D is possibly TRBD1 (6 bases). Deletions cut 4 bases from V and 2 bases from J, with 14 bases between. The CDR3 has 14 amino acids. Germline V gene lookup returns CDR1 SQVTM and CDR2 ANQGSEA. The CDR3 coding sequence is TGCAGCGTTGTGTTTGGGGGCGAAAACACTGAAGCTTTCTTT. This sequence encodes CSVVFGGENTEAFF.

J is TRBJ2-7 and V is TRBV9; D is perhaps TRBD1 (6 bases). Trimming left V 4 bases short and J 1 base short, with 21 bases between. CDR1 and CDR2 from the germline V gene are SGDLS and YYNGEE. This CDR3 is built from 17 residues. CDR3 in DNA: TGTGCCAGCAGCCCGACGGATTGGACAGAAGGGTCCTACGAGCAGTACTTC. As protein: CASSPTDWTEGSYEQYF.

This chain connects TRBV15 to TRBJ2-1; 8 bases are a match to TRBD1. This CDR3 is 14 amino acids long. Germline V gene sequence: CDR1 LNHNV, CDR2 YYDKDF (reference sequence). V dropped 4 bases and J dropped 7; count of bases not matched to a gene: 6. As DNA, the CDR3 is TGTGCCACCAGCAACCGGACAGGGAGGAATGAGCAGTTCTTC. This translates into CATSNRTGRNEQFF.

This clone was detected once. The V call is TRBV10-2, the J call TRBJ1-4; TRBD1 matches 9 bases. CDR1 and CDR2 from the germline V gene are WSHSY and SAAADI. The CDR3 runs to 17 residues. With V trimmed by 6 bases and J by 8 bases, 16 bases remained unmatched. CDR3 amino acids: CASRETGQGTIHEKLFF. CDR3 DNA sequence: TGCGCCAGCAGGGAAACGGGACAGGGTACCATTCACGAAAAACTGTTTTTT.

This clone was found once. The chain couples TRBV28 to TRBJ1-2; TRBD1 matches 8 bases. V was clipped by 6 bases and J by 6 bases; unmatched bases: 12. The CDR3 runs to 15 residues. Germline CDR1 MDHEN, CDR2 SYDVKM. The CDR3 reads CASSIPGGLRDGYTF. The CDR3 nucleotides read TGTGCCAGCAGCATCCCAGGGGGCCTTAGGGATGGCTACACCTTC.

The DNA for the CDR3 is TGTGCCAGCAGTTTCGGGCAGGGCCGGCTGTTTTTT. It codes for CASSFGQGRLFF. The V gene is TRBV28, the J gene TRBJ2-2, with D possibly matching TRBD1 (5 bases). The CDR3 has 12 amino acids. From germline, CDR1 is MDHEN and CDR2 SYDVKM. With 3 bases removed from V and 13 bases from J, the gap between germline ends came to 12 bases. The complete variable domain, with remaining parts taken from reference TRBV28 and TRBJ2-2, reads DVKVTQSSRYLVKRTGEKVFLECVQDMDHENMFWYRQDPGLGLRLIYFSYDVKMKEKGDIPEGYSVSREKKERFSLILESASTNQTSMYLCASSFGQGRLFFGEGSRLTVL.

This clone appeared once. V gene TRBV6-7 combines with J gene TRBJ2-5; possibly TRBD2 for D (6 bases). TRBV6-7 is assigned to the ORF class and has an uncertain function. The V and J ends lost 2 bases and 5 bases respectively, with 18 bases between them. This CDR3 is built from 16 residues. Written as DNA, the CDR3 is TGTGCCAGCAGTTACGGCGGGACCCCTAAAAGGGAGACCCAGTACTTC. Translation gives CASSYGGTPKRETQYF.

This chain connects TRBV4-1 to TRBJ2-7; 11 bases are a match to TRBD2. The CDR3 runs to 15 residues. Germline trimming cut 4 bases from V and 3 bases from J; bases unmatched to any gene: 5. Per germline, CDR1 MGHRA and CDR2 YSYEKL. CDR3 sequence (DNA): TGCGCCAGCAGCCGCGAGGGACTAGCGGACTACGAGCAGTACTTC. Encoded protein: CASSREGLADYEQYF.

The chain joins TRBV30 to TRBJ2-7; 9 nucleotides align to TRBD2. V lost 3 bases and J lost 0; bases outside the gene matches: 12. The CDR3 is made up of 17 amino acids. Germline V gene data show CDR1 as GTSNPN and CDR2 as SVGIG (reference sequence). The CDR3 loop is CAWSDWISGGLSYEQYF. Written as DNA, the CDR3 is TGTGCCTGGAGCGACTGGATTAGCGGGGGCCTCTCCTACGAGCAGTACTTC.

The chain carries TRBV7-8 and TRBJ2-7; D is perhaps TRBD2 (6 bases). Germline assignment: CDR1 SGHVS and CDR2 FQNEAQ. V was clipped by 4 bases and J by 6 bases, with 13 bases between them. The length of the CDR3 is 13 residues. CDR3 sequence: CASSYVIGGEQYF. The DNA for the CDR3 is TGTGCCAGCAGCTACGTTATCGGGGGCGAGCAGTACTTC.

This chain connects TRBV3-1 (or the pseudogene TRBV3-2) to TRBJ1-2, with a weak D call TRBD1 (5 bases). Per the germline V gene, CDR1 is LGHDT and CDR2 is YNNKEL (reference sequence). V gave up 4 bases and J gave up 6 bases, with 18 bases separating them. This CDR3 contains 15 residues. Here the CDR3 reads CASSLAFKGQDGYTF. CDR3 nucleotides: TGTGCCAGCAGCCTGGCCTTTAAGGGGCAGGATGGCTACACCTTC.

This chain connects TRBV5-6 to TRBJ2-1; tentative D call: TRBD1 (5 bases). Looked up from germline, CDR1 is SGHDT and CDR2 is YYEEEE. The CDR3 consists of 13 residues. V shed 0 bases and J shed 4 bases, with 5 bases lying between them. The CDR3 DNA follows: TGTGCCAGCAGCTTGGGACAGTACAATGAGCAGTTCTTC. Its protein is CASSLGQYNEQFF.